These 21 T cell receptor beta chains came from one sample sequenced in a study of shared clonotypes between healthy human individuals. Clones were read by immunoSEQ multiplex PCR, and TCRdb kept only the in-frame ones, dropping some. The table includes over 300,000 clones, roughly 84% detected once. Sequenced material: memory CD8+ T cells sorted from blood. The subset was: CD45RO+ cells pooled with CCR7-negative TemRA cells. These receptors were obtained from a man aged 18-30 years in good health.

The chain uses TRBV5-1 and TRBJ2-7, with D perhaps TRBD2 (5 bases). This CDR3 region has 15 residues. CDR1 and CDR2 (germline): SGHRS, YFSETQ. The V end was cut by 4 bases, the J end by 0 bases, with 14 bases between. This CDR3 is CASSQSRRLSYEQYF. In DNA, the CDR3 is TGCGCCAGCAGCCAGAGCCGGAGGCTCTCCTACGAGCAGTACTTC.

This chain uses TRBV7-9 with TRBJ2-5; TRBD1 matches 7 bases. This CDR3 has 15 amino acids. The V gene's germline CDR1 is SEHNR and CDR2 FQNEAQ (reference sequence). V lost 0 bases to trimming and J lost 0 bases; unmatched junction nucleotides: 1. CDR3 protein: CASSLADRDQETQYF. Written as DNA, the CDR3 is TGTGCCAGCAGCTTAGCTGACAGGGACCAAGAGACCCAGTACTTC.

The chain couples TRBV5-1 to TRBJ1-1; D is unresolved. The V gene lost 7 bases and the J gene lost 5 bases, with 18 bases spanning the gap. CDR1 is SGHRS and CDR2 is YFSETQ in the germline V gene. The CDR3 has 14 amino acids. The CDR3 here is CASAETTGKTEAFF. The CDR3 DNA reads TGCGCCAGCGCCGAAACGACGGGAAAAACTGAAGCTTTCTTT.

V gene TRBV7-2 combines with J gene TRBJ2-7; 10 positions match TRBD2. The CDR3 is 15 residues long. CDR1 and CDR2 from the germline V gene are SGHTA and FQGNSA. After removal of 5 bases from V and 1 base from J, the junction contained 5 bases not matched to a gene. CDR3 in DNA: TGTGCCAGCAGCCCTTGGACTAGCGGTTCCTACGAGCAGTACTTC. Protein product: CASSPWTSGSYEQYF.

The CDR3: CASSEFGTGFEQYF. CDR3 sequence (DNA): TGTGCCAGCAGCGAATTCGGGACAGGGTTCGAGCAGTACTTC. V is TRBV6-1 and J is TRBJ2-7, with 9 bases fitting TRBD1. CDR3 length: 14 residues. Looked up from germline, CDR1 is MNHNS and CDR2 is SASEGT. Trimming removed 6 bases from V and 6 bases from J; junction bases left unmatched: 9.

The chain employs TRBV6-5 and TRBJ1-2; a weak D match, TRBD1 (6 bases). V dropped 6 bases and J dropped 2 bases, with 10 bases sitting between them. Germline-derived CDR1 and CDR2 are MNHEY and SVGAGI. There are 13 residues in the CDR3. The CDR3 is CASSETGNYGYTF. The CDR3 coding sequence is TGTGCCAGCAGCGAAACAGGGAACTATGGCTACACCTTC.

The chain links TRBV7-2 to TRBJ1-2, with D perhaps matching TRBD1 (5 bases). The CDR3 contains 14 residues. V gave up 1 base and J gave up 4 bases, with 10 bases separating them. The germline gives CDR1 SGHTA, CDR2 FQGNSA. The CDR3 DNA sequence: TGTGCCAGCAGCTTAGGCACAGGAGCCTATGGCTACACCTTC. This sequence encodes CASSLGTGAYGYTF.

CDR3 in amino acids: CASSQDLVLPGGRPLNTEAFF. The CDR3 DNA reads as TGCGCCAGCAGCCAAGACCTTGTGCTACCCGGGGGCCGACCTTTGAACACTGAAGCTTTCTTT. The rearrangement links TRBV4-3 to TRBJ1-1; TRBD1 might be the D (6 bases). Per the germline V gene, CDR1 is LGHNA and CDR2 is YSLEER. V was pared by 0 bases and J by 0 bases, with 26 bases between. The CDR3 has 21 amino acids.

The chain recombines TRBV7-8 with TRBJ2-7; D tentatively reads TRBD1 or TRBD2 (5 bases each). The CDR3 runs to 19 residues. Germline lookup yields CDR1 SGHVS and CDR2 FQNEAQ. Trimming removed 4 bases from V and 0 bases from J, with 25 bases in between. The CDR3 sequence is CASSYPGPSETFNSYEQYF. CDR3 coding DNA: TGTGCCAGCAGCTACCCGGGACCCAGCGAGACTTTCAACTCCTACGAGCAGTACTTC.

The J gene is TRBJ2-7, the V gene TRBV4-1; 10 bases line up with TRBD2. CDR3 length: 15 residues. Per germline, CDR1 MGHRA and CDR2 YSYEKL. Trimming cost V 4 bases and J 0 bases; bases outside gene matches: 3. The CDR3 bases are TGCGCCAGCAGCCTAGCGGGGGGTAGCTCCTACGAGCAGTACTTC. It encodes CASSLAGGSSYEQYF.

The chain links TRBV5-1 to TRBJ2-7; a possible D gene is TRBD1 (6 bases). Germline assignment: CDR1 SGHRS and CDR2 YFSETQ. The CDR3 is 13 residues long. The ends were cut back, 5 bases at V and 1 base at J, with 10 bases in the middle. The CDR3 loop reads CASRSQGSYEQYF. As DNA, the CDR3 is TGCGCCAGCAGATCCCAGGGGTCCTACGAGCAGTACTTC.

The V call is TRBV6-5, the J call TRBJ2-7; 9 bases map to TRBD1. Germline V lookup: CDR1 MNHEY, CDR2 SVGAGI. The CDR3 is 15 amino acids. Losses at the gene ends were 3 bases for V and 3 bases for J; bases not matched to a gene: 6. CDR3 DNA: TGTGCCAGCAGTTATGGGACAGGGCCTTTCTACGAGCAGTACTTC. This gives the protein CASSYGTGPFYEQYF.

The CDR3 loop reads CASSILLGGYSYEQYF. CDR3 coding DNA: TGTGCCAGCAGTATATTGCTAGGGGGATACTCCTACGAGCAGTACTTC. This chain joins TRBV13 and TRBJ2-7; D is possibly TRBD1 (6 bases). Deletions cut 6 bases from V and 0 bases from J, with 18 bases between. This CDR3 is 16 amino acids long. Germline lookup yields CDR1 PRHDT and CDR2 FYEKMQ (reference sequence). The full variable domain, in which reference TRBV13 and TRBJ2-7 provide the parts outside the CDR3, is AAGVIQSPRHLIKEKRETATLKCYPIPRHDTVYWYQQGPGQDPQFLISFYEKMQSDKGSIPDRFSAQQFSDYHSELNMSSLELGDSALYFCASSILLGGYSYEQYFGPGTRLTVT.

The V call is TRBV29-1, the J call TRBJ2-1; no clear D. The CDR3 extends over 11 amino acids. The V and J ends lost 4 bases and 9 bases respectively, with 10 bases between them. From germline, CDR1 is SQVTM and CDR2 ANQGSEA. CDR3 nucleotide sequence: TGCAGCGTTGCGGCTGCCACTGAGCAGTTCTTC. This codes for CSVAAATEQFF.

V and J are TRBV5-1 and TRBJ2-5; 10 bases are a match to TRBD1. V was pared by 2 bases and J by 4 bases, with 5 bases of the junction left unmatched. Germline V gives CDR1 SGHRS, CDR2 YFSETQ. The CDR3 is 15 residues long. Written as DNA, the CDR3 is TGCGCCAGCAGCTTCCGGGACAGGGGTTCAGAGACCCAGTACTTC. Protein product: CASSFRDRGSETQYF.

This clone showed up just a few times. The junction does not match germline at one end; this may be a read error. V gene TRBV19 combines with J gene TRBJ1-5, with 7 bases that match TRBD1. This CDR3 comprises 16 residues. The germline gives CDR1 LNHDA, CDR2 SQIVND (reference sequence). CDR3 sequence: CASRIGTDWGNQPQHF. CDR3 DNA sequence: TGTGCCAGTAGGATAGGGACAGATTGGGGCAATCAGCCCCAGCATTTT.

V is TRBV27 and J is TRBJ2-7; D gene ambiguous. The V gene's germline CDR1 is MNHEY and CDR2 SMNVEV (reference sequence). The CDR3 runs to 13 residues. The V and J ends lost 3 bases and 3 bases respectively, with 9 bases between them. The DNA for the CDR3 is TGTGCCAGCAGTTTGACAACGGGCTACGAGCAGTACTTC. Protein: CASSLTTGYEQYF.

This clone came up a few times. A much larger clone lies a single base off, so this may be a read error. Other DNA sequences in this specimen translate into the identical CDR3. V gene TRBV11-2 combines with J gene TRBJ2-2; D uncertain. The CDR3 is 13 residues long. Germline V lookup: CDR1 SGHAT, CDR2 FQNNGV. The V end was cut by 3 bases, the J end by 1 base, with 3 bases between. The CDR3 bases are TGTGCCAGCAGCTTCCTGAACACCGGGGAGCTGTTTTTT. This codes for CASSFLNTGELFF.

The J gene is TRBJ2-1, the V gene TRBV29-1; 7 positions match TRBD2. CDR3 length: 15 amino acids. The germline CDR1 and CDR2 sequences are SQVTM and ANQGSEA. Trimming cost V 7 bases and J 0 bases; bases outside gene matches: 9. This CDR3 is CSAQTSPSSYNEQFF. In DNA, the CDR3 is TGCAGCGCACAGACTAGCCCGAGCTCCTACAATGAGCAGTTCTTC.

The chain has TRBV6-5 and TRBJ1-6; 9 nucleotides match TRBD1. CDR3 length: 13 amino acids. Per germline, CDR1 MNHEY and CDR2 SVGAGI. V was pared by 6 bases and J by 10 bases, with 4 bases of the junction left unmatched. DNA of the CDR3: TGTGCCAGCAGGACAGGGGGGAAGTCACCCCTCCACTTT. Amino acid sequence: CASRTGGKSPLHF.

The genes are TRBV6-6 and TRBJ2-7, with D uncertain. V was pared by 5 bases and J by 1 base, with 9 bases between. Germline V gene sequence: CDR1 MNHNY, CDR2 SVGAGI (reference sequence). The CDR3 has 13 amino acids. For the CDR3, the DNA is TGTGCCAGCAGTCGGGCCGCGTCCTACGAGCAGTACTTC. It translates to CASSRAASYEQYF.